This T cell receptor (beta chain) comes out of a study of cytomegalovirus exposure and HLA in healthy donors. This PCR relied on a set of 60 Vbeta primers and 13 Jbeta primers. Repertoires were generated with immunoSEQ multiplex PCR, while TCRdb's copy carries only in-frame clones and drops some. The sample consists of tens of thousands of clones, around 76% of them appearing once. V lost 0 bases and J 8 bases, leaving 14 bases between the germline ends. This CDR3 is built from 15 residues. Germline CDR1 and CDR2: LNHNV and YYDKDF (reference sequence). The chain joins TRBV15 to TRBJ2-1; the D gene is possibly TRBD1 (7 bases). The material sequenced was PBMCs. The sequence derives from a man aged 18 to 29 in good health and CMV-seronegative. In DNA, the CDR3 is TGTGCCACCAGCAGAGATTCCAGGGGGGTGCATGAGCAGTTCTTC. This encodes CATSRDSRGVHEQFF.